This entry lists 20 T cell receptor beta chains sequenced from one sample in a study of cytomegalovirus exposure and HLA in healthy donors. This table comes from immunoSEQ multiplex PCR, and its TCRdb copy is limited to in-frame clones, with some not included. The sample yields some 140,000 clones, 86% seen once. The specimen was PBMCs. The origin of the receptors is a man younger than 35 in good health and CMV-seronegative.

The J gene is TRBJ2-1, the V gene TRBV27; D gene unclear. The CDR3 loop spans 17 amino acids. V lost 4 bases, J lost 4 bases, and 20 bases lay in between. Germline values: CDR1 MNHEY, CDR2 SMNVEV (reference sequence). The CDR3 region has the DNA TGTGCCAGCAGTTCGCCCGGCGTGGGCAGCAGATACAATGAGCAGTTCTTC. This gives the protein CASSSPGVGSRYNEQFF.

This clone has just a few counts. The chain carries TRBV2 and TRBJ1-2, with TRBD1 identical over 8 bases. The V and J ends lost 8 bases and 0 bases, in that order; junction bases with no gene match: 8. Germline CDR1 and CDR2: SNHLY and FYNNEI. This CDR3 is 15 amino acids long. CDR3 loop: CASWRQGRANYGYTF. As DNA, the CDR3 is TGTGCCAGCTGGAGACAGGGGAGAGCTAACTATGGCTACACCTTC.

The J gene is TRBJ1-3, the V gene TRBV28, with 7 bases identical to TRBD1. V shed 6 bases, J shed 0 bases, and the junction held 11 bases outside the gene matches. The CDR3 consists of 17 residues. The germline CDR1 and CDR2 sequences are MDHEN and SYDVKM. This CDR3 reads CASSTQGGRLSGNTIYF. CDR3 sequence (DNA): TGTGCCAGCAGCACCCAGGGGGGCCGCCTCTCTGGAAACACCATATATTTT.

CDR3 DNA: TGTGCCAGCAGCTCGACCCAACCACCGGGGCAGGGGAGCACCGGGGAGCTGTTTTTT. Its protein is CASSSTQPPGQGSTGELFF. The gene calls are TRBV7-2 and TRBJ2-2; a weak D match, TRBD1 (6 bases). The V gene lost 4 bases and the J gene lost 4 bases, with 25 bases spanning the gap. The CDR3 length is 19 residues. Germline V gives CDR1 SGHTA, CDR2 FQGNSA. The full variable domain, with the rest looked up from reference TRBV7-2 and TRBJ2-2, is GAGVSQSPSNKVTEKGKDVELRCDPISGHTALYWYRQSLGQGLEFLIYFQGNSAPDKSGLPSDRFSAERTGGSVSTLTIQRTQQEDSAVYLCASSSTQPPGQGSTGELFFGEGSRLTVL.

The rearrangement uses TRBV30 and TRBJ1-2; 7 bases are a match to TRBD1. V lost 3 bases, J lost 7 bases, and 8 bases stayed unmatched. In germline, CDR1 is GTSNPN, CDR2 SVGIG (reference sequence). This CDR3 has 13 residues. CDR3 DNA sequence: TGTGCCTGGAGACGGGAACAGGGGATTGGCTACACCTTC. Translating it yields CAWRREQGIGYTF.

The genes are TRBV7-6 and TRBJ2-1; 8 bases agree with TRBD2. This CDR3 has 15 amino acids. J lost 10 bases, V lost 4 bases, and 12 bases had no gene match. The germline V gene encodes CDR1 SGHVS and CDR2 FNYEAQ. The CDR3 sequence: CASSSPGLGRLEQFF. Here the CDR3 DNA reads TGTGCCAGCAGCTCACCGGGACTAGGACGCTTAGAGCAGTTCTTC.

V and J are TRBV6-1 and TRBJ2-5; 9 bases map to TRBD2. V lost 4 bases, J lost 2 bases, and 5 bases stayed unmatched. Germline V lookup: CDR1 MNHNS, CDR2 SASEGT. The CDR3 has 15 amino acids. The CDR3 here is CASSASGAGQETQYF. In DNA form, the CDR3 reads TGTGCCAGCAGTGCTAGCGGGGCGGGGCAAGAGACCCAGTACTTC.

The chain employs TRBV9 and TRBJ1-2; D remains ambiguous. Germline V CDR1 and CDR2: SGDLS, YYNGEE. V lost 3 bases, J lost 1 base, and 7 bases lay in between. CDR3 length: 13 amino acids. CDR3 amino acids: CASSGQVNYGYTF. The CDR3 DNA reads as TGTGCCAGCAGCGGTCAGGTTAACTATGGCTACACCTTC.

Here the CDR3 DNA reads TGTGCCAGTAGTATAGGGGGCACCTATGGCTACACCTTC. This encodes CASSIGGTYGYTF. The rearrangement joins TRBV19 to TRBJ1-2, with D possibly being TRBD1 (5 bases). V dropped 1 base and J dropped 4 bases, with 7 bases sitting between them. CDR1 and CDR2 from the germline V gene are LNHDA and SQIVND (reference sequence). The CDR3 runs to 13 residues.

V gene TRBV18 combines with J gene TRBJ2-5; weak D call: TRBD2 (7 bases). The germline V gene encodes CDR1 KGHSH and CDR2 LQKENI. Trimming removed 3 bases at V and 3 bases at J, with 11 bases between. This CDR3 is built from 14 residues. The CDR3 sequence is CASSPQGTKETQYF. CDR3 in DNA: TGTGCCAGCTCACCCCAGGGGACTAAAGAGACCCAGTACTTC. Supplemented by reference TRBV18 and TRBJ2-5, the full variable domain reads NAGVMQNPRHLVRRRGQEARLRCSPMKGHSHVYWYRQLPEEGLKFMVYLQKENIIDESGMPKERFSAEFPKEGPSILRIQQVVRGDSAAYFCASSPQGTKETQYFGPGTRLLVL.

The chain employs TRBV6-6 and TRBJ1-6, with a possible D match to TRBD1 (6 bases). CDR3 size: 13 residues. Per the germline V gene, CDR1 is MNHNY and CDR2 is SVGAGI (reference sequence). The V and J ends lost 6 bases and 5 bases respectively, with 8 bases between them. For the CDR3, the DNA is TGTGCCAGCAGGGACAGCAATAATTCACCCCTCCACTTT. Its translation is CASRDSNNSPLHF.

V gene TRBV7-2 combines with J gene TRBJ1-6, with a tentative D call TRBD1 (5 bases). Trimming took off 1 base at V and 8 bases at J, with 9 bases between the two ends. The CDR3 has 14 residues. CDR1 is SGHTA, CDR2 FQGNSA, per germline. The CDR3 is CASSLVFRDSPLHF. CDR3 in DNA: TGTGCCAGCAGCTTAGTTTTCAGGGATTCACCCCTCCACTTT.

V is TRBV5-1 and J is TRBJ2-1; 8 bases are a match to TRBD2. V was pared by 5 bases and J by 7 bases, with 11 bases of the junction left unmatched. The CDR3 runs to 15 residues. Germline values: CDR1 SGHRS, CDR2 YFSETQ. For the CDR3, the DNA is TGCGCCAGCAGGGCTACCGGGACTAGGCATAATGAGCAGTTCTTC. Translated, it gives CASRATGTRHNEQFF.

The rearrangement joins TRBV2 to TRBJ2-7; 7 bases are shared with TRBD2. This CDR3 comprises 12 residues. CDR1 is SNHLY, CDR2 FYNNEI, per germline. V lost 11 bases to trimming and J lost 2 bases; unmatched junction nucleotides: 6. The CDR3: CAGAGITYEQYF. CDR3 bases: TGTGCCGGAGCGGGGATTACCTACGAGCAGTACTTC.

The chain links TRBV5-6 to TRBJ2-7; TRBD2 matches 7 bases. The CDR3 spans 16 residues. The J segment lost 4 bases and the V segment lost 0 bases, leaving 10 bases of the junction unmatched. Per germline, CDR1 SGHDT and CDR2 YYEEEE. CDR3 in amino acids: CASSLEPGGGGYEQYF. The CDR3, as DNA: TGTGCCAGCAGCTTGGAGCCTGGTGGCGGGGGTTACGAGCAGTACTTC. Filled out from reference TRBV5-6 and TRBJ2-7, the complete variable domain reads DAGVTQSPTHLIKTRGQQVTLRCSPKSGHDTVSWYQQALGQGPQFIFQYYEEEERQRGNFPDRFSGHQFPNYSSELNVNALLLGDSALYLCASSLEPGGGGYEQYFGPGTRLTVT.

This clone turned up a few times. The rearrangement uses TRBV2 and TRBJ2-7; D is ambiguous. With 8 bases removed from V and 3 bases from J, the gap between germline ends came to 14 bases. Germline CDR1 reads SNHLY; CDR2 reads FYNNEI. The CDR3 loop spans 13 amino acids. The CDR3: CASAGDMNYEQYF. The CDR3 DNA follows: TGTGCCAGCGCCGGAGATATGAACTACGAGCAGTACTTC.

The chain couples TRBV29-1 to TRBJ1-1, with 7 bases fitting TRBD1. After removal of 6 bases from V and 5 bases from J, the junction contained 12 bases not matched to a gene. Per germline, CDR1 SQVTM and CDR2 ANQGSEA. This CDR3 spans 14 amino acids. CDR3 in amino acids: CSVGNRGGATEAFF. Here the CDR3 DNA reads TGCAGCGTCGGGAACAGGGGCGGAGCGACTGAAGCTTTCTTT.

This clone came up once. The chain recombines TRBV7-8 with TRBJ1-1; D is unclear. This CDR3 comprises 13 residues. Looked up from germline, CDR1 is SGHVS and CDR2 is FQNEAQ. V lost 0 bases and J 7 bases, leaving 9 bases between the germline ends. The CDR3 protein is CASSLARRVEAFF. The DNA of the CDR3 is TGTGCCAGCAGCTTAGCGCGGCGGGTTGAAGCTTTCTTT. The whole variable domain, remainder taken from reference TRBV7-8 and TRBJ1-1, is GAGVSQSPRYKVAKRGQDVALRCDPISGHVSLFWYQQALGQGPEFLTYFQNEAQLDKSGLPSDRFFAERPEGSVSTLKIQRTQQEDSAVYLCASSLARRVEAFFGQGTRLTVV.

The rearrangement joins TRBV7-2 to TRBJ2-7; D perhaps matches TRBD1 (6 bases). V lost 5 bases and J 1 base, leaving 12 bases between the germline ends. The germline gives CDR1 SGHTA, CDR2 FQGNSA. The CDR3 is made up of 14 amino acids. CDR3 sequence reads: CASSRKGGSYEQYF. The CDR3 DNA is TGTGCCAGCAGCCGAAAAGGGGGTTCCTACGAGCAGTACTTC.

The chain couples TRBV7-9 to TRBJ1-2, with D possibly matching TRBD1 (5 bases). This CDR3 comprises 14 residues. CDR1 and CDR2 (germline): SEHNR, FQNEAQ (reference sequence). The germline V and J ends were trimmed by 6 bases and 0 bases, with 11 bases remaining between them. The CDR3 protein is CASSPRQTNYGYTF. In nucleotides, the CDR3 is TGTGCCAGCAGTCCCCGACAGACTAACTATGGCTACACCTTC.